This T cell receptor beta chain was recovered during a study of blood T cell repertoires in COVID-19. Germline V lookup: CDR1 KGHSH, CDR2 LQKENI. This CDR3 comprises 15 residues. The junction had 1 base not matched to a gene; V was cut back by 3 bases and J by 6 bases. This table comes from immunoSEQ multiplex PCR, and its TCRdb copy is limited to in-frame clones, with some not included. The repertoire holds about 200,000 clones, about 85% seen once, with 10% in the top ten. The chain couples TRBV18 to TRBJ2-1; 14 positions agree with TRBD2. The clonotype comes from a woman between 45 and 65 years old with COVID-19, enrolled during active disease. Sequencing was done on a sample of peripheral blood. CDR3 bases: TGTGCCAGCTCACCGACTAGCGGGGGGGCCAATGAGCAGTTCTTC. This codes for CASSPTSGGANEQFF.